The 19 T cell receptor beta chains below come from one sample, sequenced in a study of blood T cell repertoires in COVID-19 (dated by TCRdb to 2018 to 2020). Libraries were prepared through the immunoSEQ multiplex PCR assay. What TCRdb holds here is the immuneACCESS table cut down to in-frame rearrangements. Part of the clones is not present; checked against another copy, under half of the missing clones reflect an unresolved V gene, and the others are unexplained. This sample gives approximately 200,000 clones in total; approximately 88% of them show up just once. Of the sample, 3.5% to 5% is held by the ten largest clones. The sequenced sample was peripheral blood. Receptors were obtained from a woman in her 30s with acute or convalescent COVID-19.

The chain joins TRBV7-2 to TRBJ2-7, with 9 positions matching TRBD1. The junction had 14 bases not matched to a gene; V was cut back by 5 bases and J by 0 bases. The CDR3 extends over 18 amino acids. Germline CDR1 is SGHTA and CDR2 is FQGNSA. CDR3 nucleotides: TGTGCCAGCAGCGTTAGAGGGGGTGGGACAGGGAGCTCCTACGAGCAGTACTTC. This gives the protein CASSVRGGGTGSSYEQYF.

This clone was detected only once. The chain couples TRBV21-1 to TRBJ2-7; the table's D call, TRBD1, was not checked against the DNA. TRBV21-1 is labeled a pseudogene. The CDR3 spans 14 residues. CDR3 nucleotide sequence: TGTGCCAGCAGCAAGAAGTTCCCCGGGACAGGGCGATTCTTC. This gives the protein CASSKKFPGTGRFF.

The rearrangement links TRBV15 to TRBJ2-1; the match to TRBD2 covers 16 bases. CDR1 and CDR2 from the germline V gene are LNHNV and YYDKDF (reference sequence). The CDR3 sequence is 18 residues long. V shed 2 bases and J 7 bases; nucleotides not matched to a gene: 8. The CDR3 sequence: CATSRNPGLAGGRNEQFF. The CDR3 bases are TGTGCCACCAGCAGAAACCCGGGACTAGCGGGAGGGCGGAATGAGCAGTTCTTC.

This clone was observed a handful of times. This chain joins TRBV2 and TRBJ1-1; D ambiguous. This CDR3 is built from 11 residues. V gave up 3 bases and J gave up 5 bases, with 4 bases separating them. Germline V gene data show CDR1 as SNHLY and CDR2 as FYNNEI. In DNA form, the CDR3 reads TGTGCCAGCAGTGATCAAACTGAAGCTTTCTTT. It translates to CASSDQTEAFF.

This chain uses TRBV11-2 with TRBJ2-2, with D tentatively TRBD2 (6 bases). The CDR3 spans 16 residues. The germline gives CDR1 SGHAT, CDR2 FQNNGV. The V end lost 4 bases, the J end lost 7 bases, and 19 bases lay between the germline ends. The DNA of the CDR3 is TGTGCCAGCAGCTCCTACCGGGACTCGAGGAGCGGGGAGCTGTTTTTT. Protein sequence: CASSSYRDSRSGELFF.

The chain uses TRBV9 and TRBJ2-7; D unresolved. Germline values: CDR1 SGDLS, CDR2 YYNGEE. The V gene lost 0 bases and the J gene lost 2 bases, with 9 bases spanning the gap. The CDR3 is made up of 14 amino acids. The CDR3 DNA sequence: TGTGCCAGCAGCGTAGCCCTTTACACCTACGAGCAGTACTTC. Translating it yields CASSVALYTYEQYF. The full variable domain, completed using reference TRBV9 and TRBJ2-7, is DSGVTQTPKHLITATGQRVTLRCSPRSGDLSVYWYQQSLDQGLQFLIQYYNGEERAKGNILERFSAQQFPDLHSELNLSSLELGDSALYFCASSVALYTYEQYFGPGTRLTVT.

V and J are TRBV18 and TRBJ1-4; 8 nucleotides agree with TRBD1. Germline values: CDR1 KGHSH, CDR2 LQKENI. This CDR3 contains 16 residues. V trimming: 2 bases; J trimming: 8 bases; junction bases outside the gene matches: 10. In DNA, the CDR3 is TGTGCCAGCTCACCAAATCAAGGACAGGGCGGCGAAAAACTGTTTTTT. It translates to CASSPNQGQGGEKLFF. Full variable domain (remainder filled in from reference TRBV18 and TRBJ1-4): NAGVMQNPRHLVRRRGQEARLRCSPMKGHSHVYWYRQLPEEGLKFMVYLQKENIIDESGMPKERFSAEFPKEGPSILRIQQVVRGDSAAYFCASSPNQGQGGEKLFFGSGTQLSVL.

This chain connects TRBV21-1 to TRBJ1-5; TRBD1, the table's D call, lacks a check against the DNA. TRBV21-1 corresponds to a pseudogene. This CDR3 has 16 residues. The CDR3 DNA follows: TGTGCCAGCAGCAAAGCAAGGGCCAGGGTCAATCAGCCCCAGCATTTT. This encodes CASSKARARVNQPQHF.

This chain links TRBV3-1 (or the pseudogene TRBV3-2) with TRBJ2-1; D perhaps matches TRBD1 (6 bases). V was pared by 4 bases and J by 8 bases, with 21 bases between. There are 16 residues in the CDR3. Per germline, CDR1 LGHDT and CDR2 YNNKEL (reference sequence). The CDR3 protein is CASSPPPYVGGDEQFF. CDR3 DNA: TGTGCCAGCAGCCCGCCTCCCTACGTAGGGGGTGATGAGCAGTTCTTC.

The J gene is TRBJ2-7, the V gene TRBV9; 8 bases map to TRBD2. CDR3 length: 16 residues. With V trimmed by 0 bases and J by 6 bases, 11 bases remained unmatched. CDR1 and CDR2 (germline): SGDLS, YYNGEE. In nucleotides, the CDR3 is TGTGCCAGCAGCGTAGGTCCAGCGGGAGCCTTGGGCGAGCAGTACTTC. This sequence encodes CASSVGPAGALGEQYF.

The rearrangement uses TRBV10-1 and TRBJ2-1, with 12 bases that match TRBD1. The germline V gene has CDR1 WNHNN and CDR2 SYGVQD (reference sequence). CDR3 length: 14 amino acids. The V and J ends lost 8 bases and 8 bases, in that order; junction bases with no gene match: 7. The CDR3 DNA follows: TGCGCCAGCCGCCCGGGGACAGGGGGCCATGAGCAGTTCTTC. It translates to CASRPGTGGHEQFF.

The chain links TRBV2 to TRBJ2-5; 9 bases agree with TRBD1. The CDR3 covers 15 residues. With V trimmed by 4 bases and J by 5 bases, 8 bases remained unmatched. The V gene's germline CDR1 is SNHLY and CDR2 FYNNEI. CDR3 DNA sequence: TGTGCCAGCAGTGCTGAACAGGGGGCTTGGGAGACCCAGTACTTC. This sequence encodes CASSAEQGAWETQYF.

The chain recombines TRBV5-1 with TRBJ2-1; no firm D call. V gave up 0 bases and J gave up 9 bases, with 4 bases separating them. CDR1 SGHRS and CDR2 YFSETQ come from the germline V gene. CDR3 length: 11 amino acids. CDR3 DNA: TGCGCCAGCAGCTTGGGAGGTGAGCAGTTCTTC. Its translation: CASSLGGEQFF.

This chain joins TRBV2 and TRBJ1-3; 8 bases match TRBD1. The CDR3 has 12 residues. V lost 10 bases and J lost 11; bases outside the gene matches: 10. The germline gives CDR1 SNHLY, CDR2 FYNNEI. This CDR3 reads CATYRDRFAIYF. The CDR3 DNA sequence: TGTGCCACGTACCGGGACAGGTTTGCCATATATTTT.

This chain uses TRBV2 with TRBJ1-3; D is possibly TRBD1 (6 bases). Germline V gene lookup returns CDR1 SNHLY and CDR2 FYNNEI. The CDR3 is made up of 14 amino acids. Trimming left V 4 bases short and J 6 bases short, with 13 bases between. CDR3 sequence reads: CASSAEQGENTIYF. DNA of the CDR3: TGTGCCAGCAGTGCCGAACAGGGAGAAAACACCATATATTTT.

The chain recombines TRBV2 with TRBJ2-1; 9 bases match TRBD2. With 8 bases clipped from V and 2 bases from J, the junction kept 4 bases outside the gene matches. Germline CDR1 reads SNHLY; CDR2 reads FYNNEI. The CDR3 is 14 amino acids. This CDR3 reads CASLSGSPYNEQFF. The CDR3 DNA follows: TGTGCCAGCCTTAGCGGGAGCCCCTACAATGAGCAGTTCTTC.

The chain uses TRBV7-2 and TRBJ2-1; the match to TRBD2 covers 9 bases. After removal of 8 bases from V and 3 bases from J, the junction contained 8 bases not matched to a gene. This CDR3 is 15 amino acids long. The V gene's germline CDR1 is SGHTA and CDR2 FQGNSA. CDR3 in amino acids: CASVVAGAGYNEQFF. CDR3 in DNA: TGTGCCAGCGTAGTAGCGGGGGCCGGCTACAATGAGCAGTTCTTC.

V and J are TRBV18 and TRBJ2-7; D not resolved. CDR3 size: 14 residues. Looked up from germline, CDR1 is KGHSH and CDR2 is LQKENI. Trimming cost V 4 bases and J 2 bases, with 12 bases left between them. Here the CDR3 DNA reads TGTGCCAGCTCACGTAATCTAGAGCCCTACGAGCAGTACTTC. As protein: CASSRNLEPYEQYF.

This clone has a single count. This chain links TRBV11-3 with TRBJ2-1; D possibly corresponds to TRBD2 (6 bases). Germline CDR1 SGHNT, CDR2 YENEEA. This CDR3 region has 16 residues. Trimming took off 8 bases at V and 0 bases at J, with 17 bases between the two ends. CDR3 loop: CASSFGRESSYNEQFF. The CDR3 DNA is TGTGCCAGCTCTTTCGGACGGGAGAGCTCCTACAATGAGCAGTTCTTC.